This record concerns one T cell receptor (beta chain) sequence. These data belong to a study of blood T cell repertoires in COVID-19. Study context: T cells, B-cell-depleted T cells, or PBMCs supplied cDNA or gDNA.

This CDR3 is built from 15 residues. In germline, CDR1 is SGDLS, CDR2 YYNGEE. Trimming took 4 bases from V and 4 from J; bases not matched to a gene: 9. Some clones are missing from TCRdb's copy, which holds only in-frame ones; the method was immunoSEQ multiplex PCR. Among a few hundred thousand clones, about 90% were seen once, and the ten largest hold approximately 16%. Residents of 24 US areas, aged about 18 to 95 years, made up the participants. Which cohort a participant joined came from the clinical history participants gave. Within 2 weeks before study entry, exposed participants met a COVID-19 case.

V is TRBV9 and J is TRBJ1-1, with 8 nucleotides matching TRBD1. The material sequenced was PBMCs or T cells enriched from blood (not recorded which). This TCR was sampled from a young man who had been exposed to COVID-19. CDR3 amino acids: CASSPGTGWGTEAFF. The CDR3 DNA follows: TGTGCCAGCAGCCCAGGGACAGGATGGGGCACTGAAGCTTTCTTT.